The source of this T cell receptor (beta chain) is a study of shared clonotypes between healthy human individuals. The germline V gene has CDR1 SNHLY and CDR2 FYNNEI. The CDR3 extends over 13 amino acids. Trimming removed 2 bases at V and 6 bases at J, with 10 bases between. On this clone: The antigen is unknown.

Study-level findings and limits: Sampling covered nothing but blood. Tissue TCR repertoires likely differ from those found in blood.

Sequenced by immunoSEQ multiplex PCR; TCRdb stores in-frame clones only, minus some. In the table there are over 1.5 million clones, around 98% of which are singletons. The origin of this receptor is a man aged 25 to 45 in good health. V is TRBV2 and J is TRBJ1-2; D is unresolved. Material for sequencing was naive CD4+ T cells sorted from blood. Stated subset: CD45RA+ positively selected. The CDR3 loop is CASSEINGHGYTF. The DNA for the CDR3 is TGTGCCAGCAGTGAAATCAACGGGCATGGCTACACCTTC.